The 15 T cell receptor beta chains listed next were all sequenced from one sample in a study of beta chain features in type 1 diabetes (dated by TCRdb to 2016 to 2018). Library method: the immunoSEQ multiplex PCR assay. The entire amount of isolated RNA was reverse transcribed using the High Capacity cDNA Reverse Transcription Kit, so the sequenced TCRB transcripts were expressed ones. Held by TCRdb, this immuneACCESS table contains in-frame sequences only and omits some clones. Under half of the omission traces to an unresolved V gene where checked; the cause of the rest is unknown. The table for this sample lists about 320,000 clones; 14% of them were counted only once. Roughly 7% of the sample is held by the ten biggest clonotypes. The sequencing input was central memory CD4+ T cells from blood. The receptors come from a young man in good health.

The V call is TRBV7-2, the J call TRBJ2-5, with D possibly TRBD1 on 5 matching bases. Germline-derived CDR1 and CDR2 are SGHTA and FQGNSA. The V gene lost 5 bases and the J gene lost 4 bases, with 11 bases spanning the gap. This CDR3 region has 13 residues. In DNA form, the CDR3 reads TGTGCCAGCAGCCGTACTGGGGCAGAGACCCAGTACTTC. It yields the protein CASSRTGAETQYF.

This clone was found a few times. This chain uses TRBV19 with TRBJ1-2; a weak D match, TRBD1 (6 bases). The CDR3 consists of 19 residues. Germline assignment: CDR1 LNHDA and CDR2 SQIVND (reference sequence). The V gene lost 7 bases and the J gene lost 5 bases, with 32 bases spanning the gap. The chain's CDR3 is CASTPRRGDARTKGYGYTF. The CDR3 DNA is TGTGCCAGTACTCCGCGAAGGGGGGACGCCCGCACTAAGGGATATGGCTACACCTTC.

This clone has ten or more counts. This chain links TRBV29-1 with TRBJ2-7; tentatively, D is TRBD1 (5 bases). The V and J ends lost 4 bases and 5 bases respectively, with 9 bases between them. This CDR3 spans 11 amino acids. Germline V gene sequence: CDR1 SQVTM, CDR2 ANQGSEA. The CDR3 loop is CSVAEGDEQYV. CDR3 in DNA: TGCAGCGTTGCGGAAGGGGACGAGCAGTACGTC.

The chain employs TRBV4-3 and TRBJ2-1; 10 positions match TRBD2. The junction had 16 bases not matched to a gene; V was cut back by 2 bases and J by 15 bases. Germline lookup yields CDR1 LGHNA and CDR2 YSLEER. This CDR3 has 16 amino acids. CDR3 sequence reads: CASSQQGASGGTRRFF. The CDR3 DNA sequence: TGCGCCAGCAGCCAACAGGGGGCTAGCGGGGGCACACGTCGGTTCTTC.

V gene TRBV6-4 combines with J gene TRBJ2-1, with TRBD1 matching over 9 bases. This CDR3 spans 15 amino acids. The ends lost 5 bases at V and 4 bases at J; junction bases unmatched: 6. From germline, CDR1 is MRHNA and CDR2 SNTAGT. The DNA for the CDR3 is TGTGCCAGCAGTCCCGGGACAGGGATATACAATGAGCAGTTCTTC. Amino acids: CASSPGTGIYNEQFF.

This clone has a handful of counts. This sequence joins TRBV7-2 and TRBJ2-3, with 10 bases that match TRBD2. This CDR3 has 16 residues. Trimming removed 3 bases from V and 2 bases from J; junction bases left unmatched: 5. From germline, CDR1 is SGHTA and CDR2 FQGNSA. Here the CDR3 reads CASSFGLAAITDTQYF. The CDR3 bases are TGTGCCAGCAGCTTCGGACTAGCGGCGATCACAGATACGCAGTATTTT.

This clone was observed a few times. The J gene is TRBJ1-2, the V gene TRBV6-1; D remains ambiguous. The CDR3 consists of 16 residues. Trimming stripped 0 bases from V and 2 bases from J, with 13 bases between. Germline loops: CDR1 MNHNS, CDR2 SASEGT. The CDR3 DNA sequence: TGTGCCAGCAGTGAAGCCAGACGGACGTCAAACTATGGCTACACCTTC. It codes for CASSEARRTSNYGYTF.

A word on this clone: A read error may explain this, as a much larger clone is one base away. CDR3 coding DNA: TGCAGCGTTGTCGACTGGGGGCAACACGAGCAGTACTTC. Protein: CSVVDWGQHEQYF. The gene calls are TRBV29-1 and TRBJ2-7; D might be TRBD1 (6 bases). Between the trimmed V and J ends, which lost 4 bases and 5 bases, there was a span of 15 bases. Germline lookup yields CDR1 SQVTM and CDR2 ANQGSEA. The CDR3 sequence is 13 residues long.

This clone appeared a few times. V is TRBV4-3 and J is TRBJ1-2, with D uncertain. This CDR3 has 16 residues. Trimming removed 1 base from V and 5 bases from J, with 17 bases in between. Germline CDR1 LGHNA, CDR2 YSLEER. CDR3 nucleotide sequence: TGCGCCAGCAGCCAAGGGGTCGTCCGAGCGGATTATGGCTACACCTTC. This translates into CASSQGVVRADYGYTF.

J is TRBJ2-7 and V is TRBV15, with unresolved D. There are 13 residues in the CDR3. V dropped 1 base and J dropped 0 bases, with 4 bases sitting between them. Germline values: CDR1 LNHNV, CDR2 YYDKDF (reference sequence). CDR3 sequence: CATSRGNSYEQYF. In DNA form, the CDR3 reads TGTGCCACCAGCAGAGGGAACTCCTACGAGCAGTACTTC.

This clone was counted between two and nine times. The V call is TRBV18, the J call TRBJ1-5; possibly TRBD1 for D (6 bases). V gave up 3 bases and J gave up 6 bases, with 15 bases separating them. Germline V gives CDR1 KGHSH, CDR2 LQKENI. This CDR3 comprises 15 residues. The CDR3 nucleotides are TGTGCCAGCTCACCGGGAACAGGGAGGGGTCAGCCCCAGCATTTT. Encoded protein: CASSPGTGRGQPQHF.

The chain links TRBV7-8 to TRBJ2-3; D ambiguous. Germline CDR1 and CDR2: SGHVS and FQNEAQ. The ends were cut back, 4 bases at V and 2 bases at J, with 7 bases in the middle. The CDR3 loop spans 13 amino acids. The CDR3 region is CASSSKFTDTQYF. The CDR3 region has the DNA TGTGCCAGCAGCTCCAAATTCACAGATACGCAGTATTTT.

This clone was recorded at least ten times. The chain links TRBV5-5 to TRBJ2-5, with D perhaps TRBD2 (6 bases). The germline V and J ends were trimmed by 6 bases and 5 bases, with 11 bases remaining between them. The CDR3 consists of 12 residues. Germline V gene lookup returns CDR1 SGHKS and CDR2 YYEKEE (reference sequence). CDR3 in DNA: TGTGCCAGCATCCTAAGCGGGGAGACCCAGTACTTC. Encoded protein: CASILSGETQYF.

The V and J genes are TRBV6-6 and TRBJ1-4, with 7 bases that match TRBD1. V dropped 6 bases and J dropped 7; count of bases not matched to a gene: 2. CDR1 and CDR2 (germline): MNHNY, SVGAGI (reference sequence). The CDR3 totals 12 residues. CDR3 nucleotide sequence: TGTGCCAGCAGGACAGGGAGTGAAAAACTGTTTTTT. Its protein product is CASRTGSEKLFF.

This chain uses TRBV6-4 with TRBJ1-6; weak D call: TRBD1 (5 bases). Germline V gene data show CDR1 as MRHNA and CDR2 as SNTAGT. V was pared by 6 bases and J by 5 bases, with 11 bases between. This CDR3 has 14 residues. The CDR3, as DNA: TGTGCCAGCAGCTCAGGGTCCGATAATTCACCCCTCCACTTT. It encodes CASSSGSDNSPLHF.